The sequence of this TCR beta chain was determined in a study of blood T cell repertoires in COVID-19. About the study: The study drew acute and convalescent COVID-19 samples from the United States, Italy and Spain. Sources were T cells, B-cell-depleted T cells, or PBMCs; the material itself was cDNA or gDNA.

The CDR3 consists of 16 residues. From germline, CDR1 is SGHVS and CDR2 FNYEAQ. Between the trimmed V and J ends, which lost 1 base and 2 bases, there was a span of 15 bases. Original handling: Estimation of nucleated cell counts relied on the amplification of reference gene primers. The data were produced by immunoSEQ multiplex PCR, yet TCRdb's version contains in-frame clones alone and is incomplete. The DNA gave D and trimming, while V, J and clone size come from that table. Among approximately 250,000 clones listed, 75% to 85% were seen once. Material: peripheral blood. The chain combines TRBV7-6 with TRBJ2-7, with D possibly being TRBD1 (5 bases). This receptor was obtained from a woman aged 45-65 years with acute or convalescent COVID-19. The CDR3 loop is CASSLDSPGKPYEQYF. As DNA, the CDR3 is TGTGCCAGCAGCTTAGATAGCCCAGGGAAACCCTACGAGCAGTACTTC.